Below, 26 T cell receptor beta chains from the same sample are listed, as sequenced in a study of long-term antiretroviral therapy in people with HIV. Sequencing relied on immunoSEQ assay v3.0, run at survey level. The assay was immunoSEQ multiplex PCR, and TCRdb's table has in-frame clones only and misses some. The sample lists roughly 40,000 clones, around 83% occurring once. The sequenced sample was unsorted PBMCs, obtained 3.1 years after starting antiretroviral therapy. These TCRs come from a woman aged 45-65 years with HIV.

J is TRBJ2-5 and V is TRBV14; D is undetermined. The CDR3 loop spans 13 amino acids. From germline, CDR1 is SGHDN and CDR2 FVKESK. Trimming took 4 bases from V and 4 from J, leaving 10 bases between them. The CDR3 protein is CASSLSTGETQYF. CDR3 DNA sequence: TGTGCCAGCAGCCTCTCCACGGGAGAGACCCAGTACTTC.

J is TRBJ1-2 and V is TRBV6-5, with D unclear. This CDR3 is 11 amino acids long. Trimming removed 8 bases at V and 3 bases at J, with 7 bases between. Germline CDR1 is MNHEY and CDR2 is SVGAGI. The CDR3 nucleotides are TGTGCCAGCGGGTCCCACTATGGCTACACCTTC. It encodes CASGSHYGYTF.

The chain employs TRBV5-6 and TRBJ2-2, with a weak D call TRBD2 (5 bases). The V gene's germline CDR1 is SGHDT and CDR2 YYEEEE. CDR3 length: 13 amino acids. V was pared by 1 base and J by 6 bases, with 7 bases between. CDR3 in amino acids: CASSLTSSGELFF. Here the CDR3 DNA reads TGTGCCAGCAGCTTGACTAGTTCCGGGGAGCTGTTTTTT.

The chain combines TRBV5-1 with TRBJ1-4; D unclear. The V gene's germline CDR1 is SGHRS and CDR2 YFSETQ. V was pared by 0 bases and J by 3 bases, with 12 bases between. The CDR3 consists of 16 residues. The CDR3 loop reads CASSLAHELSNEKLFF. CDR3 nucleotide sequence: TGCGCCAGCAGCTTGGCTCATGAACTTTCTAATGAAAAACTGTTTTTT.

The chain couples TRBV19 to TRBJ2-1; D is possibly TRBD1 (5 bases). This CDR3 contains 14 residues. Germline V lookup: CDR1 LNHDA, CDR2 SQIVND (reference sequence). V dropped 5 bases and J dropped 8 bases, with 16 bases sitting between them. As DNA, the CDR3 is TGTGCCAGTAGTTGGGGCCGCCCCCTCGATGAGCAGTTCTTC. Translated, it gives CASSWGRPLDEQFF.

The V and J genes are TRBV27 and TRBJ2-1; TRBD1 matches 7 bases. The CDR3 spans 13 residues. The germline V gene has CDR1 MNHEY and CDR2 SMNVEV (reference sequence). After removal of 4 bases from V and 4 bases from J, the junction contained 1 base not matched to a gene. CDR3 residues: CASSWGQYNEQFF. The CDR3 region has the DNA TGTGCCAGCAGTTGGGGACAGTACAATGAGCAGTTCTTC.

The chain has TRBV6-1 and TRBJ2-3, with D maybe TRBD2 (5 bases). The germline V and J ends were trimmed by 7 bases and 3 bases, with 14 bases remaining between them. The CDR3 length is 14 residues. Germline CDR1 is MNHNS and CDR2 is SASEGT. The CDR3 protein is CASKRTLMTDTQYF. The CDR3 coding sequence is TGTGCCAGCAAAAGGACTCTCATGACAGATACGCAGTATTTT.

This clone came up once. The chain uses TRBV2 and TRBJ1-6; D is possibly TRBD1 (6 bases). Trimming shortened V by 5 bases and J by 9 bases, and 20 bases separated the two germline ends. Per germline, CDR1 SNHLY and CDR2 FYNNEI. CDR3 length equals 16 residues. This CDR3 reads CASSSFRPQGGSPLHF. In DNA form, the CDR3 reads TGTGCCAGCAGTAGTTTTCGTCCACAGGGCGGTTCACCCCTCCACTTT.

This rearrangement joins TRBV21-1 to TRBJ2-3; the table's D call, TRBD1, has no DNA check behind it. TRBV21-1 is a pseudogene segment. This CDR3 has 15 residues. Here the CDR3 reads CASSKPGQGEDTQYF. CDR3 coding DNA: TGTGCCAGCAGCAAGCCCGGACAGGGAGAAGATACGCAGTATTTT.

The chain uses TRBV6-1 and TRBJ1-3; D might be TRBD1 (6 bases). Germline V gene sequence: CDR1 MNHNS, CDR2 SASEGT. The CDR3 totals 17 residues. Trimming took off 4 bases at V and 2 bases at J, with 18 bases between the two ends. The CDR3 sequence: CASSGLRGQGPGNTIYF. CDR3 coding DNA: TGTGCCAGCAGTGGCCTACGGGGGCAGGGACCTGGAAACACCATATATTTT.

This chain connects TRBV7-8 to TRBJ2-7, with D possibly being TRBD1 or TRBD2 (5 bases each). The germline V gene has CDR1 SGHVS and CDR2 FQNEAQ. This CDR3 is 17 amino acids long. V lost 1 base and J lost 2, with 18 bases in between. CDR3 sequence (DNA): TGTGCCAGCAGCTTAGTAGAATTACGGGACGGTCCCTACGAGCAGTACTTC. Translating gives CASSLVELRDGPYEQYF.

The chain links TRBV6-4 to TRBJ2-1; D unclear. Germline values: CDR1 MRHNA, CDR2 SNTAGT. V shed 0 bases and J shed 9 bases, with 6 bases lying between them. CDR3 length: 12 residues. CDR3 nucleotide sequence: TGTGCCAGCAGTGACTCGGGCGGTGAGCAGTTCTTC. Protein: CASSDSGGEQFF.

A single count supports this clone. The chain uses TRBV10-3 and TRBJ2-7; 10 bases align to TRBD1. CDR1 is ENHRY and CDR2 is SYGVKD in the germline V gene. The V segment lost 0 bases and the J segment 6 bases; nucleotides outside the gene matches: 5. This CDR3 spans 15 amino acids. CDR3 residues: CAISESRGQGSEQYF. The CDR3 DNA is TGTGCCATCAGTGAGTCCAGGGGACAGGGGAGCGAGCAGTACTTC.

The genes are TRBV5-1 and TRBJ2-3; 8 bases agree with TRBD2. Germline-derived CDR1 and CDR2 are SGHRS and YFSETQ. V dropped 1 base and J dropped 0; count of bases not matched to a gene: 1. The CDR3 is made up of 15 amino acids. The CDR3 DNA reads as TGCGCCAGCAGCTTGAGCGGGAGAAGCACAGATACGCAGTATTTT. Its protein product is CASSLSGRSTDTQYF.

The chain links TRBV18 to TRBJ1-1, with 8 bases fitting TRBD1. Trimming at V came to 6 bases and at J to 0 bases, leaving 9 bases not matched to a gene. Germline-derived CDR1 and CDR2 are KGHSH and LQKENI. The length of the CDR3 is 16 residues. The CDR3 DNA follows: TGTGCCAGCTCGGTACAGACAGGGGCAATGAACACTGAAGCTTTCTTT. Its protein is CASSVQTGAMNTEAFF.

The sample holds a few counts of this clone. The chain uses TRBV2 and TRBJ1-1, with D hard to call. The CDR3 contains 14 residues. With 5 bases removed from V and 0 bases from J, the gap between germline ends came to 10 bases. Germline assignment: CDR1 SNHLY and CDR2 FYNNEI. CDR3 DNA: TGTGCCAGCAGTTCAGTTAACTTGAACACTGAAGCTTTCTTT. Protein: CASSSVNLNTEAFF.

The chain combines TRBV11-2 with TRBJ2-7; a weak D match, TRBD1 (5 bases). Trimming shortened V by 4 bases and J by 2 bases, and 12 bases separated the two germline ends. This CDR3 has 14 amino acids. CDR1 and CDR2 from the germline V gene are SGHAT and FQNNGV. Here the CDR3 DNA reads TGTGCCAGCAGCTCTCGACAGAGAGCCTACGAGCAGTACTTC. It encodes CASSSRQRAYEQYF.

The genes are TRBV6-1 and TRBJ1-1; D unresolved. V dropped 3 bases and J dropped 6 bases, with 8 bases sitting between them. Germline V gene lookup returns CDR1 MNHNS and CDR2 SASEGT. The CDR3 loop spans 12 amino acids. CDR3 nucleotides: TGTGCCAGCAGTGAGAGCGTATCTGAAGCTTTCTTT. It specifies CASSESVSEAFF.

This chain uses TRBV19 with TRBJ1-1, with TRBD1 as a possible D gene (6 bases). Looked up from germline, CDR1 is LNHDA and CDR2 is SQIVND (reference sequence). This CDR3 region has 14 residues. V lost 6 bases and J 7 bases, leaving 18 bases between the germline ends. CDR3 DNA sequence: TGTGCCAGTAGGAAAGGGGGGTTGGAGGGTGAAGCTTTCTTT. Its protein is CASRKGGLEGEAFF.

CDR3 bases: TGTGCCTGGTCCCCTGACAGACAGAACACTGAAGCTTTCTTT. Amino acid sequence: CAWSPDRQNTEAFF. The chain employs TRBV30 and TRBJ1-1; D might be TRBD1 (5 bases). Trimming pared 5 bases from V and 1 base from J, leaving 14 bases between. Germline V gene data show CDR1 as GTSNPN and CDR2 as SVGIG (reference sequence). This CDR3 spans 14 amino acids.

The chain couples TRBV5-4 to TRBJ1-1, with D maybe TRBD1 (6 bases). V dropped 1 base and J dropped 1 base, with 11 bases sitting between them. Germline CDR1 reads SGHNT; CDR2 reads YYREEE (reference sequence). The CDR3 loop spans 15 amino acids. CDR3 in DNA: TGTGCCAGCAGCTTGATCGGCAGGGGGAACACTGAAGCTTTCTTT. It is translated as CASSLIGRGNTEAFF.

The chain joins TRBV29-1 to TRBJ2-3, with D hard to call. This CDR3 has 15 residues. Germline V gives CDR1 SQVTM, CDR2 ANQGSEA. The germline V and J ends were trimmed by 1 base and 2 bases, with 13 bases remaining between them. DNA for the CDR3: TGCAGCGTTGAAGCTCCTGACCGCTCCACAGATACGCAGTATTTT. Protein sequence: CSVEAPDRSTDTQYF.

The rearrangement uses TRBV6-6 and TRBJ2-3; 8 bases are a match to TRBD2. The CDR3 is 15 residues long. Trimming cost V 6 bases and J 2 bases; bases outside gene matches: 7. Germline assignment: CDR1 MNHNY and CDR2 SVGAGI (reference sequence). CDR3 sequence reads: CASRRTGGHTDTQYF. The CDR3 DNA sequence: TGTGCCAGCAGGCGGACGGGGGGGCACACAGATACGCAGTATTTT.

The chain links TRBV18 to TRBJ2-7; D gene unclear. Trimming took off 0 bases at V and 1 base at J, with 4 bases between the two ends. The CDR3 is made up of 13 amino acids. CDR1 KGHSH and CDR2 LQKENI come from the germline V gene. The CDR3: CASSPPSSYEQYF. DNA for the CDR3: TGTGCCAGCTCACCACCGAGTTCCTACGAGCAGTACTTC.

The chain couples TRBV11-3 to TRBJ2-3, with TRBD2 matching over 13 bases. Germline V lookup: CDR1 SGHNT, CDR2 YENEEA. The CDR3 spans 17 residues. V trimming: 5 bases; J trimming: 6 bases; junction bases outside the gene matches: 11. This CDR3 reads CASSTRTSGGPQDTQYF. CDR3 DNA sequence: TGTGCCAGCAGCACCCGGACTAGCGGGGGACCCCAGGATACGCAGTATTTT.

The CDR3 nucleotides read TGTGCCTGGAGCGGACCCCCCAGCGGTGGAAACACCATATATTTT. Translated: CAWSGPPSGGNTIYF. The rearrangement links TRBV30 to TRBJ1-3; D is unclear. Between the trimmed V and J ends, which lost 3 bases and 3 bases, there was a span of 15 bases. This CDR3 has 15 amino acids. CDR1 is GTSNPN, CDR2 SVGIG, per germline (reference sequence).